The clone carrying this TCR beta chain was recorded a few times. Its antigen is currently unknown. The CDR3 loop spans 17 amino acids. The J segment lost 2 bases and the V segment lost 0 bases, leaving 4 bases of the junction unmatched. Germline V lookup: CDR1 ENHRY, CDR2 SYGVKD. The data were taken from a study of OX40 agonist ivuxolimab in advanced cancers. The wider study: At 0.01 to 10 mg/kg, ivuxolimab was administered intravenously to patients every 2 weeks.

Only in-frame clones appear in the TCRdb table, and some are missing; sequencing was by immunoSEQ multiplex PCR. The table lists some 98,000 clones, around 86% of them singletons. Blood got drawn at baseline, again on cycle 4 day 1, and then on cycle 7 day 1. Findings of the study overall: Some nonresponders likewise displayed low normalized T-cell clonal expansion.

The sample was CD4+ or CD8+ T cells sorted from blood, taken in a trial of the OX40 agonist ivuxolimab. The clonotype originates from an adult with an advanced solid tumor such as melanoma, head and neck, liver or kidney cancer. The V and J genes are TRBV10-3 and TRBJ2-3; 11 nucleotides agree with TRBD2. The CDR3 region is CAISESASGGLTDTQYF. In DNA, the CDR3 is TGTGCCATCAGTGAGTCGGCTAGCGGGGGGCTCACAGATACGCAGTATTTT.